This TCR beta chain was identified during a study of T cell responses to AZD1222 COVID-19 vaccine. Study overall: Pooling covered second doses at about 4 or about 12 weeks. Study-wide points: Mapped onto spike, vaccine-associated CD4 TCRs spanned it and were dominant at 160-218 and 743-854. The number of AZD1222 recipients seropositive at baseline was only five to seven. Spike-specific TCR depth and breadth grew after two AZD1222 doses.

This CDR3 has 12 amino acids. The V end was cut by 0 bases, the J end by 9 bases, with 11 bases between. Germline V CDR1 and CDR2: GTSNPN, SVGIG (reference sequence). Data came from immunoSEQ multiplex PCR; TCRdb stores just in-frame clones and leaves some out. Among roughly 150,000 clones listed, around 93% were seen once. A word on this clone: Its specificity is not known.

The sample here was peripheral blood, taken on day 0 of AZD1222 vaccination. The source is an adult in good health. This chain joins TRBV30 and TRBJ1-2; tentative D call: TRBD1 (5 bases). The DNA of the CDR3 is TGTGCCTGGAGTGTAGGAGGACATAGCTACACCTTC. Protein: CAWSVGGHSYTF.